The rows below give T cell receptor beta chains drawn from one sample of a study of T cell repertoires in cytomegalovirus infection. TCRdb reprocessed the reads via MiXCR and lists one record per CDR3 protein. The repertoire holds fewer than 350,000 distinct CDR3 sequences, with 15% to 20% as singletons. The sample taken for sequencing was PBMCs. The source is a human donor in good health (CMV status not recorded). Some clones in this sample may be carry-over from other donors' samples. Both conserved end residues are part of each CDR3. The order of the fields is clone size, V gene, CDR3 length, D gene, J gene, CDR3 DNA, CDR3 protein. D genes are given only for firm matches. Part of the rows lack a size; the others show once, few, many or a class for expanded clones.

size: many
V: TRBV7-9
length: 12
D: .
J: TRBJ2-2
DNA: TGTGCCAGCAGCCGGGCGGTCGGGGAGCTGTTTTTT
CDR3: CASSRAVGELFF

size: many
V: TRBV7-2
length: 15
D: TRBD1
J: TRBJ2-5
DNA: TGTGCCAGCAGCCCGCGACAGGGGGGTAGGGAGACCCAGTACTTC
CDR3: CASSPRQGGRETQYF

size: many
V: TRBV7-8
length: 17
D: TRBD2
J: TRBJ2-3
DNA: TGTGCCAGCAGCTTAGTATCGCGGGGGGGAGGCACAGATACGCAGTATTTT
CDR3: CASSLVSRGGGTDTQYF

size: many
V: TRBV4-1
length: 15
D: .
J: TRBJ2-7
DNA: TGCGCCAGCAGCCAAGGGTTACAGGGTTCTCGCGAGCAGTACTTC
CDR3: CASSQGLQGSREQYF

size: .
V: TRBV20-1
length: 16
D: TRBD2
J: TRBJ2-3
DNA: TGCAGTGCTAGGCGCAATCCGGGACTAGGATCAGATACGCAGTATTTT
CDR3: CSARRNPGLGSDTQYF

size: many
V: TRBV25-1
length: 12
D: .
J: TRBJ2-3
DNA: TGTGCCAGCAGTGAAAGAACAGATACGCAGTATTTT
CDR3: CASSERTDTQYF

size: many
V: TRBV7-2
length: 14
D: .
J: TRBJ2-3
DNA: TGTGCCAGCAGCTTTAGCCTGAGCACAGATACGCAGTATTTT
CDR3: CASSFSLSTDTQYF

size: .
V: TRBV6-1
length: 15
D: .
J: TRBJ2-7
DNA: TGTGCCAGCAGCACCCCCCGACAGGAACCCTACGAGCAGTACTTC
CDR3: CASSTPRQEPYEQYF

size: many
V: TRBV6-5
length: 16
D: .
J: TRBJ1-6
DNA: TGTGCCAGCAGCCAACAGGGAATTCTTGAGAATTCACCCCTCCACTTT
CDR3: CASSQQGILENSPLHF

size: .
V: TRBV20-1
length: 12
D: .
J: TRBJ1-1
DNA: TGCAGTGCTAGTCGTAGAGGGGATGAAGCTTTCTTT
CDR3: CSASRRGDEAFF